A single sample is the source of the 18 T cell receptor beta chains below, sequenced in a study of CD8 T cells in Susac syndrome. RNA amounts of about 0.5 to 1 ug underwent reverse transcription with random hexamers. TCRdb fed the immunoSEQ multiplex PCR reads into MiXCR, producing one record per CDR3 protein. The sample has over 95,000 distinct CDR3 sequences, 80% to 95% seen once. The sample was CD4+ T cells from PBMCs. Receptors were obtained from a human donor in good health.

This rearrangement joins TRBV5-1 to TRBJ2-2; 7 nucleotides agree with TRBD1. J was trimmed by 4 bases and V by 4 bases; bases with no gene match: 7. The germline gives CDR1 SGHRS, CDR2 YFSETQ. CDR3 length: 15 residues. The CDR3: CASSLPTGLTGELFF. CDR3 bases: TGCGCCAGCAGCCTGCCGACAGGGCTCACCGGGGAGCTGTTTTTT. Full variable domain (rest looked up from reference TRBV5-1 and TRBJ2-2): KAGVTQTPRYLIKTRGQQVTLSCSPISGHRSVSWYQQTPGQGLQFLFEYFSETQRNKGNFPGRFSGRQFSNSRSEMNVSTLELGDSALYLCASSLPTGLTGELFFGEGSRLTVL.

V is TRBV3-1 and J is TRBJ1-1, with unresolved D. The CDR3 is 14 residues long. Germline CDR1 and CDR2: LGHDT and YNNKEL (reference sequence). Trimming pared 2 bases from V and 1 base from J, leaving 8 bases between. CDR3 amino acids: CASSQPGGNTEAFF. CDR3 sequence (DNA): TGTGCCAGCAGCCAACCCGGAGGGAACACTGAAGCTTTCTTT.

This chain joins TRBV6-5 and TRBJ2-2; D is unclear. Germline V gene data show CDR1 as MNHEY and CDR2 as SVGAGI. V lost 2 bases and J 0 bases, leaving 7 bases between the germline ends. This CDR3 contains 15 residues. CDR3 sequence (DNA): TGTGCCAGCAGTTACGCCACGTCGAACACCGGGGAGCTGTTTTTT. Residues: CASSYATSNTGELFF.

CDR3 nucleotide sequence: TGTGCCAGCAGCCCCGGACTAGCGGGGGGGCCTGGAGAGACCCAGTACTTC. As protein: CASSPGLAGGPGETQYF. This chain uses TRBV3-1 with TRBJ2-5, with TRBD2 identical over 15 bases. J lost 4 bases, V lost 4 bases, and 7 bases had no gene match. This CDR3 spans 17 amino acids. Germline V gives CDR1 LGHDT, CDR2 YNNKEL (reference sequence).

This sequence joins TRBV2 and TRBJ1-5; 7 nucleotides align to TRBD1. V shed 6 bases, J shed 3 bases, and the junction held 8 bases outside the gene matches. This CDR3 is 15 amino acids long. Germline values: CDR1 SNHLY, CDR2 FYNNEI. The CDR3 here is CASRGQDLVNQPQHF. The CDR3, as DNA: TGTGCCAGCAGAGGACAGGATTTGGTCAATCAGCCCCAGCATTTT.

The gene calls are TRBV25-1 and TRBJ1-1, with a possible D match to TRBD1 (6 bases). CDR1 and CDR2 from the germline V gene are MGHDK and SYGVNS. With 8 bases removed from V and 2 bases from J, the gap between germline ends came to 15 bases. This CDR3 region has 14 residues. The CDR3 coding sequence is TGTGCCAGCGTGGGGGCAGGGACAAACACTGAAGCTTTCTTT. This encodes CASVGAGTNTEAFF.

The J gene is TRBJ2-1, the V gene TRBV24-1; TRBD2 matches 13 bases. V was pared by 7 bases and J by 6 bases, with 2 bases of the junction left unmatched. Per germline, CDR1 KGHDR and CDR2 SFDVKD. The CDR3 is 14 residues long. The CDR3 nucleotides are TGTGCCACCAGCGGGACTAGCGGGACCAATGAGCAGTTCTTC. This sequence encodes CATSGTSGTNEQFF.

The chain combines TRBV20-1 with TRBJ2-7; possibly TRBD2 for D (5 bases). Germline lookup yields CDR1 DFQATT and CDR2 SNEGSKA (reference sequence). With 5 bases removed from V and 12 bases from J, the gap between germline ends came to 17 bases. This CDR3 comprises 11 residues. The CDR3 spells CSAGLEGMRYF. CDR3 DNA sequence: TGCAGTGCTGGCCTTGAGGGAATGAGGTACTTC.

This chain uses TRBV7-2 with TRBJ1-4, with 9 positions matching TRBD1. CDR1 SGHTA and CDR2 FQGNSA come from the germline V gene. Trimming removed 5 bases from V and 5 bases from J; junction bases left unmatched: 3. This CDR3 spans 14 amino acids. The CDR3 sequence: CASSPGTGNEKLFF. The CDR3 coding sequence is TGTGCCAGCAGCCCCGGGACAGGGAATGAAAAACTGTTTTTT. The full variable domain, rest sourced from reference TRBV7-2 and TRBJ1-4, is GAGVSQSPSNKVTEKGKDVELRCDPISGHTALYWYRQSLGQGLEFLIYFQGNSAPDKSGLPSDRFSAERTGGSVSTLTIQRTQQEDSAVYLCASSPGTGNEKLFFGSGTQLSVL.

The chain links TRBV6-2 or TRBV6-3 to TRBJ2-7; either TRBD1 or TRBD2 may supply D (5 bases each). Germline V gene data show CDR1 as MNHEY and CDR2 as SVGEGT. The CDR3 has 16 amino acids. V was shortened by 0 bases and J by 1 base, with 13 bases between the two germline ends. The CDR3 loop is CASSYSTTTGSYEQYF. CDR3 bases: TGTGCCAGCAGTTACTCGACTACAACAGGATCCTACGAGCAGTACTTC.

The J gene is TRBJ1-3, the V gene TRBV29-1; D not resolved. Trimming shortened V by 5 bases and J by 0 bases, and 5 bases separated the two germline ends. The CDR3 runs to 12 residues. The germline V gene encodes CDR1 SQVTM and CDR2 ANQGSEA. The CDR3 DNA is TGCAGCGTTTATACCTCTGGAAACACCATATATTTT. Encoded protein: CSVYTSGNTIYF.

V is TRBV18 and J is TRBJ2-2; D possibly corresponds to TRBD2 (6 bases). The CDR3 length is 15 residues. Trimming cost V 3 bases and J 5 bases, with 13 bases left between them. Looked up from germline, CDR1 is KGHSH and CDR2 is LQKENI. The CDR3 loop reads CASSPFQGGTGELFF. DNA of the CDR3: TGTGCCAGCTCACCCTTCCAGGGAGGTACCGGGGAGCTGTTTTTT.

The CDR3 here is CASTFGQGQGSYEQYF. CDR3 in DNA: TGTGCCAGCACCTTCGGACAGGGCCAGGGCTCCTACGAGCAGTACTTC. The chain links TRBV6-1 to TRBJ2-7; 8 bases are shared with TRBD1. Germline V lookup: CDR1 MNHNS, CDR2 SASEGT. This CDR3 has 16 residues. V lost 7 bases to trimming and J lost 0 bases; unmatched junction nucleotides: 11.

This clonotype was counted a few times. This chain links TRBV7-3 with TRBJ2-7, with D possibly matching TRBD1 (6 bases). V gave up 4 bases and J gave up 2 bases, with 12 bases separating them. The CDR3 loop spans 14 amino acids. Per the germline V gene, CDR1 is SGHTA and CDR2 is FQGTGA. The CDR3 protein is CASSCGQPTYEQYF. The CDR3, as DNA: TGTGCCAGCAGCTGCGGACAGCCTACCTACGAGCAGTACTTC.

V is TRBV2 and J is TRBJ1-1, with 9 bases that match TRBD1. Trimming took 5 bases from V and 1 from J; bases not matched to a gene: 2. The CDR3 runs 14 residues. Germline V gene data show CDR1 as SNHLY and CDR2 as FYNNEI. The CDR3 nucleotides read TGTGCCAGCAGTTTACAGGGGGCGAACACTGAAGCTTTCTTT. Protein sequence: CASSLQGANTEAFF.

The chain links TRBV20-1 to TRBJ2-3, with TRBD1 identical over 8 bases. Germline loops: CDR1 DFQATT, CDR2 SNEGSKA (reference sequence). The J segment lost 10 bases and the V segment lost 6 bases, leaving 9 bases of the junction unmatched. The CDR3 contains 12 residues. CDR3 amino acids: CSARWTGFAQYF. In DNA, the CDR3 is TGCAGTGCCCGCTGGACAGGGTTTGCGCAGTATTTT.

The chain employs TRBV3-1 and TRBJ2-7; 7 bases map to TRBD2. Germline V CDR1 and CDR2: LGHDT, YNNKEL (reference sequence). This CDR3 has 17 residues. After removal of 0 bases from V and 2 bases from J, the junction contained 10 bases not matched to a gene. The DNA of the CDR3 is TGTGCCAGCAGCCAAGATAGCGGAGCGGGAAGACCCTACGAGCAGTACTTC. Amino acids: CASSQDSGAGRPYEQYF.

The chain combines TRBV5-1 with TRBJ2-3; 9 bases line up with TRBD1. CDR1 and CDR2 from the germline V gene are SGHRS and YFSETQ. This CDR3 is built from 16 residues. V gave up 3 bases and J gave up 4 bases; unmatched junction bases: 9. The CDR3 sequence is CASSSGQGGSSDTQYF. The CDR3 coding sequence is TGCGCCAGCAGCTCGGGACAGGGAGGGTCATCAGATACGCAGTATTTT.